One and the same sample provided the 32 T cell receptor beta chains below, sequenced in a study of response to subunit inactivated influenza vaccine (dated by TCRdb to between 2018 and 2020). Libraries were made using RT-PCR. Instrument on record: Illumina HiSeq 2500. In TCRdb, the public reads were trimmed at Q25 with fastp and aligned with MiXCR, with productive beta chains retained. Entries are consolidated by CDR3 protein sequence, retaining the most common genes and DNA. Present in this sample are approximately 700,000 distinct CDR3 sequences, approximately 13% of which were seen just once. The top ten clones comprise 6.5% to 8.5% of the sample. The sample here was PBMCs from blood, taken less than 15 days before vaccination. The origin of the receptors is a man aged 45-60 years who received an inactivated influenza vaccine. Donor details come from another sample of the same person, matched by shared clones.

The chain combines TRBV12-3 or TRBV12-4 with TRBJ1-4; D remains ambiguous. Between the trimmed V and J ends, which lost 7 bases and 6 bases, there was a span of 12 bases. This CDR3 has 13 amino acids. Written as DNA, the CDR3 is TGTGCCAGCACGCGGGTCTCTGATGAAAAACTGTTTTTT. Translation gives CASTRVSDEKLFF.

The rearrangement links TRBV12-3 or TRBV12-4 to TRBJ1-2, with D unresolved. This CDR3 is built from 13 residues. Trimming removed 3 bases at V and 3 bases at J, with 8 bases between. CDR3 nucleotides: TGTGCCAGCAGTTTGTTAGAATACTATGGCTACACCTTC. Its translation is CASSLLEYYGYTF.

Many counts were recorded for this clonotype. V gene TRBV5-1 combines with J gene TRBJ1-2; no definite D call. V was pared by 0 bases and J by 4 bases, with 13 bases between. This CDR3 has 15 residues. CDR1 and CDR2 (germline): SGHRS, YFSETQ. The CDR3 nucleotides read TGCGCCAGCAGCTTGGCTCTCAGTTCGAGCTATGGCTACACCTTC. Translating gives CASSLALSSSYGYTF.

The chain is built from TRBV7-6 and TRBJ2-3; 12 bases match TRBD2. V lost 5 bases and J lost 3; bases outside the gene matches: 6. Germline CDR1 is SGHVS and CDR2 is FNYEAQ. This CDR3 comprises 16 residues. CDR3 bases: TGTGCCAGCAGCCAGAGGACTAGCGGGGCTACAGATACGCAGTATTTT. This gives the protein CASSQRTSGATDTQYF.

This clonotype was found a few times. In DNA form, the CDR3 reads TGTGCCAGCAGCCTCGACTGGTACTACGAGCAGTACTTC. Its translation is CASSLDWYYEQYF. V is TRBV6-1 and J is TRBJ2-7; D is ambiguous. The germline V gene encodes CDR1 MNHNS and CDR2 SASEGT. CDR3 size: 13 residues. V lost 6 bases to trimming and J lost 3 bases, with 12 bases between them.

J is TRBJ2-1 and V is TRBV2; D gene ambiguous. Germline values: CDR1 SNHLY, CDR2 FYNNEI. This CDR3 region has 14 residues. The V end was cut by 2 bases, the J end by 3 bases, with 8 bases between. CDR3 region: CASSEITGYNEQFF. The CDR3 region has the DNA TGTGCCAGCAGTGAAATCACGGGCTACAATGAGCAGTTCTTC.

J is TRBJ2-1 and V is TRBV24-1; 7 bases match TRBD2. V was pared by 3 bases and J by 0 bases, with 7 bases of the junction left unmatched. Looked up from germline, CDR1 is KGHDR and CDR2 is SFDVKD. The CDR3 spans 17 residues. The CDR3 loop is CATSDAGTTSSYNEQFF. CDR3 DNA sequence: TGTGCCACCAGTGATGCGGGGACTACGAGCTCCTACAATGAGCAGTTCTTC.

This sequence joins TRBV28 and TRBJ2-1, with TRBD1 as a possible D gene (6 bases). V lost 5 bases to trimming and J lost 7 bases, with 15 bases between them. CDR3 length: 14 residues. CDR1 and CDR2 (germline): MDHEN, SYDVKM. CDR3 nucleotide sequence: TGTGCCAGCAGTATCTCGGCAACAGGGAATGAGCAGTTCTTC. Its translation: CASSISATGNEQFF.

This clonotype was picked up many times. This sequence joins TRBV29-1 and TRBJ2-2, with 16 bases that match TRBD2. Germline loops: CDR1 SQVTM, CDR2 ANQGSEA. The CDR3 runs to 18 residues. V gave up 5 bases and J gave up 5 bases; unmatched junction bases: 11. CDR3 protein: CSVRGTSGRVGVTGELFF. The CDR3 DNA reads TGCAGCGTTAGGGGGACTAGCGGGAGGGTCGGAGTAACCGGGGAGCTGTTTTTT.

V usage is TRBV11-2 and J usage is TRBJ2-1; a weak D match, TRBD2 (6 bases). CDR1 and CDR2 (germline): SGHAT, FQNNGV. The CDR3 contains 17 residues. V shed 3 bases and J shed 5 bases, with 20 bases lying between them. For the CDR3, the DNA is TGTGCCAGCAGCTTCGGTCGGGGGACCGGAGCAGACAATGAGCAGTTCTTC. Residues: CASSFGRGTGADNEQFF.

This clonotype was counted only a few times. Likely a read error: the CDR3 ends without its conserved phenylalanine or tryptophan. The limits of the CDR3 on the DNA are not certain, so only TCRdb's listed CDR3 is given. The rearrangement joins TRBV5-6 to TRBJ2-7; the table names TRBD2, a call not compared with the DNA. CDR1 SGHDT and CDR2 YYEEEE come from the germline V gene. The CDR3 length equals 15 residues, ends included. The CDR3 reads CASSLLARDRSPSLL.

The J gene is TRBJ2-2, the V gene TRBV10-2; 10 bases are shared with TRBD1. The CDR3 extends over 15 amino acids. The V segment lost 5 bases and the J segment 7 bases; nucleotides outside the gene matches: 7. Germline V gene lookup returns CDR1 WSHSY and CDR2 SAAADI. CDR3 coding DNA: TGCGCCAGCAGTTTGACAGGGGGCCTGGTCGGGGAGCTGTTTTTT. This encodes CASSLTGGLVGELFF.

This chain uses TRBV19 with TRBJ1-1; TRBD1 matches 10 bases. The CDR3 has 15 residues. Germline CDR1 and CDR2: LNHDA and SQIVND (reference sequence). The V and J ends lost 4 bases and 1 base, in that order; junction bases with no gene match: 3. DNA of the CDR3: TGTGCCAGTAGTACCAGACAGGGGGCGAACACTGAAGCTTTCTTT. Translated: CASSTRQGANTEAFF.

This clonotype was seen more than once but under ten times. The rearrangement uses TRBV4-2 and TRBJ2-7; D remains ambiguous. Germline CDR1 is LGHNA and CDR2 is YNFKEQ. CDR3 length: 16 amino acids. The germline V and J ends were trimmed by 0 bases and 2 bases, with 14 bases remaining between them. The CDR3 sequence is CASSQDLSGETYEQYF. As DNA, the CDR3 is TGTGCCAGCAGCCAAGATTTGTCAGGAGAGACCTACGAGCAGTACTTC.

This clonotype has more than one count but fewer than ten. The gene calls are TRBV5-6 and TRBJ2-1; 8 bases fit TRBD2. Germline CDR1 is SGHDT and CDR2 is YYEEEE. This CDR3 contains 19 residues. V dropped 0 bases and J dropped 7; count of bases not matched to a gene: 18. The CDR3 loop reads CASSLGQAEGTSPANEQFF. The CDR3 DNA sequence: TGTGCCAGCAGCTTGGGGCAGGCGGAAGGGACTAGTCCCGCAAATGAGCAGTTCTTC.

This clonotype was picked up a small number of times. V usage is TRBV10-3 and J usage is TRBJ2-1; TRBD2 agrees at 12 bases. Germline loops: CDR1 ENHRY, CDR2 SYGVKD. The V and J ends lost 3 bases and 6 bases, in that order; junction bases with no gene match: 6. CDR3 length: 16 amino acids. The CDR3 is CAISERGLAGTNEQFF. DNA of the CDR3: TGTGCCATCAGTGAAAGAGGACTAGCGGGGACCAATGAGCAGTTCTTC.

V is TRBV29-1 and J is TRBJ2-3, with 12 bases matching TRBD2. CDR1 and CDR2 from the germline V gene are SQVTM and ANQGSEA. The junction had 7 bases not matched to a gene; V was cut back by 1 base and J by 5 bases. This CDR3 spans 16 amino acids. This chain's CDR3 is CSVEGGLAGPEDTQYF. The CDR3, as DNA: TGCAGCGTTGAAGGGGGACTAGCGGGTCCTGAAGATACGCAGTATTTT.

This clonotype has a handful of counts. The rearrangement links TRBV6-2 or TRBV6-3 to TRBJ2-2, with TRBD2 matching over 9 bases. The junction had 8 bases not matched to a gene; V was cut back by 2 bases and J by 7 bases. CDR1 is MNHEY and CDR2 is SVGEGT in the germline V gene. The CDR3 totals 16 residues. Here the CDR3 reads CASSYAWTSESGELFF. CDR3 DNA sequence: TGTGCCAGCAGTTACGCGTGGACTAGCGAGAGCGGGGAGCTGTTTTTT.

This clonotype has ten or more counts. The chain has TRBV28 and TRBJ2-7, with D unclear. Germline V gene data show CDR1 as MDHEN and CDR2 as SYDVKM. Trimming cost V 1 base and J 7 bases, with 11 bases left between them. The CDR3 runs 13 residues. Written as DNA, the CDR3 is TGTGCCAGCAGTTTATCCATAGAACGGGAGCAGTACTTC. Residues: CASSLSIEREQYF.

This clonotype has more than one count but fewer than ten. DNA for the CDR3: TGCAGCGTGGCCCCGGGACAGGGCGGTGGCTACACCTTC. Its translation: CSVAPGQGGGYTF. The rearrangement joins TRBV29-1 to TRBJ1-2, with TRBD1 matching 9 bases. The CDR3 spans 13 residues. The V segment lost 6 bases and the J segment 7 bases; nucleotides outside the gene matches: 9. CDR1 and CDR2 (germline): SQVTM, ANQGSEA. The whole variable domain, filled in from reference TRBV29-1 and TRBJ1-2, reads SAVISQKPSRDICQRGTSLTIQCQVDSQVTMMFWYRQQPGQSLTLIATANQGSEATYESGFVIDKFPISRPNLTFSTLTVSNMSPEDSSIYLCSVAPGQGGGYTFGSGTRLTVV.

This clonotype occurred many times. The chain links TRBV3-1 to TRBJ2-1; TRBD2 matches at 10 bases. V gave up 1 base and J gave up 4 bases; unmatched junction bases: 7. CDR1 LGHDT and CDR2 YNNKEL come from the germline V gene (reference sequence). This CDR3 region has 17 residues. The CDR3 DNA reads as TGTGCCAGCAGCCAAGGTCGCCTAGCGGGAGTATACAATGAGCAGTTCTTC. Amino acids: CASSQGRLAGVYNEQFF.

This clonotype has more than one count but fewer than ten. V is TRBV5-1 and J is TRBJ2-5; the D is unclear. CDR3 length equals 14 residues. V lost 5 bases and J lost 1, with 12 bases in between. Germline V lookup: CDR1 SGHRS, CDR2 YFSETQ. CDR3 residues: CASRPQEPQETQYF. The CDR3 DNA follows: TGCGCCAGCAGACCCCAGGAGCCCCAAGAGACCCAGTACTTC.

This clonotype was observed a few times. The chain recombines TRBV7-2 with TRBJ1-6, with no clear D. The CDR3 runs 13 residues. Germline CDR1 reads SGHTA; CDR2 reads FQGNSA. The V and J ends lost 1 base and 9 bases respectively, with 7 bases between them. CDR3: CASSLGFVSPLHF. The DNA of the CDR3 is TGTGCCAGCAGCTTAGGTTTCGTTTCACCCCTCCACTTT.

This clonotype was detected many times. The V call is TRBV10-3, the J call TRBJ2-1, with D possibly being TRBD2 (6 bases). The germline gives CDR1 ENHRY, CDR2 SYGVKD. Trimming shortened V by 4 bases and J by 3 bases, and 7 bases separated the two germline ends. There are 13 residues in the CDR3. The CDR3 DNA is TGTGCCATCAGTGGGGGGGACTACAATGAGCAGTTCTTC. Its protein product is CAISGGDYNEQFF.

The rearrangement joins TRBV11-2 to TRBJ2-7, with 9 nucleotides matching TRBD2. Germline CDR1 reads SGHAT; CDR2 reads FQNNGV. The J segment lost 2 bases and the V segment lost 3 bases, leaving 11 bases of the junction unmatched. This CDR3 spans 17 amino acids. This CDR3 reads CASSLGIRSGSPYEQYF. CDR3 in DNA: TGTGCCAGCAGCTTGGGGATACGTAGCGGGAGTCCCTACGAGCAGTACTTC.

This clonotype has more than one count but fewer than ten. The genes are TRBV20-1 and TRBJ1-2; D is uncertain. The CDR3 contains 14 residues. Per germline, CDR1 DFQATT and CDR2 SNEGSKA (reference sequence). With 0 bases removed from V and 2 bases from J, the gap between germline ends came to 10 bases. CDR3 sequence: CSARELSQNYGYTF. DNA of the CDR3: TGCAGTGCTAGAGAACTGAGCCAAAACTATGGCTACACCTTC.

The sample holds many counts of this clonotype. The chain links TRBV10-3 to TRBJ2-1; 8 nucleotides line up with TRBD2. Germline V gives CDR1 ENHRY, CDR2 SYGVKD. V shed 8 bases and J 5 bases; nucleotides not matched to a gene: 5. The CDR3 sequence is 13 residues long. CDR3 in amino acids: CAIGIAGNNEQFF. CDR3 in DNA: TGTGCCATCGGGATAGCGGGGAACAATGAGCAGTTCTTC.

This chain connects TRBV9 to TRBJ2-7, with TRBD2 matching 8 bases. This CDR3 is 14 amino acids long. The V and J ends lost 0 bases and 3 bases, in that order; junction bases with no gene match: 2. Germline V gene data show CDR1 as SGDLS and CDR2 as YYNGEE. The CDR3 sequence is CASSVAAGDYEQYF. As DNA, the CDR3 is TGTGCCAGCAGCGTAGCAGCGGGAGACTACGAGCAGTACTTC. Complete variable domain (other parts from reference TRBV9 and TRBJ2-7): DSGVTQTPKHLITATGQRVTLRCSPRSGDLSVYWYQQSLDQGLQFLIQYYNGEERAKGNILERFSAQQFPDLHSELNLSSLELGDSALYFCASSVAAGDYEQYFGPGTRLTVT.

Only a few counts were recorded for this clonotype. The chain uses TRBV5-1 and TRBJ1-3; D is possibly TRBD1 (6 bases). CDR3 size: 14 residues. The germline V gene has CDR1 SGHRS and CDR2 YFSETQ. Trimming pared 0 bases from V and 9 bases from J, leaving 13 bases between. CDR3 loop: CASSLEGGRGTIYF. The CDR3, as DNA: TGCGCCAGCAGCTTGGAGGGGGGCCGTGGCACCATATATTTT.

In this sample, this clonotype turned up a few times. The V gene is TRBV18, the J gene TRBJ2-1; 8 bases are shared with TRBD2. Germline CDR1 is KGHSH and CDR2 is LQKENI. The CDR3 totals 16 residues. Losses at the gene ends were 0 bases for V and 0 bases for J; bases not matched to a gene: 1. The CDR3 DNA reads as TGTGCCAGCTCACCACCGGCGGGGGGCTCCTACAATGAGCAGTTCTTC. Its translation: CASSPPAGGSYNEQFF.

This clonotype was recorded at least ten times. The chain recombines TRBV29-1 with TRBJ2-1; 8 bases are a match to TRBD1. V lost 4 bases and J lost 5; bases outside the gene matches: 7. Germline lookup yields CDR1 SQVTM and CDR2 ANQGSEA. CDR3 length: 14 amino acids. CDR3 bases: TGCAGCGTTGCGGGACAGGCCCTAAACAATGAGCAGTTCTTC. It specifies CSVAGQALNNEQFF.

This clonotype has a handful of counts. The chain is built from TRBV20-1 and TRBJ2-5; D perhaps matches TRBD2 (6 bases). V lost 6 bases, J lost 0 bases, and 20 bases lay in between. This CDR3 has 16 residues. Germline lookup yields CDR1 DFQATT and CDR2 SNEGSKA (reference sequence). CDR3 residues: CSAPSANPGYQETQYF. For the CDR3, the DNA is TGCAGTGCCCCTAGCGCCAACCCCGGGTACCAAGAGACCCAGTACTTC.